A single sample gave rise to the 13 T cell receptor beta chains below, sequenced in a study of blood T cell repertoires in COVID-19. Profiling relied on immunoSEQ multiplex PCR, and the TCRdb table lists in-frame clones only, not all of them. The table has roughly 130,000 clones, around 80% seen once. Sequencing input: peripheral blood. All receptors come from a man between 60 and 75 years old with acute or convalescent COVID-19.

The CDR3 loop is CASSMGTSGSTDTQYF. The CDR3 nucleotides are TGTGCCAGCAGCATGGGGACTAGCGGGAGTACAGATACGCAGTATTTT. The chain has TRBV9 and TRBJ2-3; 14 bases map to TRBD2. The CDR3 sequence is 16 residues long. The junction had 4 bases not matched to a gene; V was cut back by 4 bases and J by 3 bases. CDR1 and CDR2 (germline): SGDLS, YYNGEE. The complete variable domain, with remaining parts taken from reference TRBV9 and TRBJ2-3, reads DSGVTQTPKHLITATGQRVTLRCSPRSGDLSVYWYQQSLDQGLQFLIQYYNGEERAKGNILERFSAQQFPDLHSELNLSSLELGDSALYFCASSMGTSGSTDTQYFGPGTRLTVL.

The chain is built from TRBV6-2 or TRBV6-3 and TRBJ2-4, with D tentatively TRBD2 (5 bases). The CDR3 loop spans 16 amino acids. The ends were cut back, 0 bases at V and 3 bases at J, with 12 bases in the middle. Germline V gives CDR1 MNHEY, CDR2 SVGEGT. The CDR3 nucleotides are TGTGCCAGCAGTTACTCCCGAACTAGTGGCAAAAACATTCAGTACTTC. Translation gives CASSYSRTSGKNIQYF.

The rearrangement uses TRBV3-1 (or the pseudogene TRBV3-2) and TRBJ2-2; 10 bases are shared with TRBD1. Losses at the gene ends were 5 bases for V and 4 bases for J; bases not matched to a gene: 4. CDR3 length equals 15 residues. Germline values: CDR1 LGHDT, CDR2 YNNKEL (reference sequence). The CDR3 protein is CASSSDRGLTGELFF. CDR3 coding DNA: TGTGCCAGCAGCTCCGACAGGGGGCTCACCGGGGAGCTGTTTTTT.

The rearrangement joins TRBV11-2 to TRBJ2-3; TRBD2 is a possible D gene (6 bases). Germline loops: CDR1 SGHAT, CDR2 FQNNGV. The CDR3 runs 18 residues. V lost 5 bases and J 0 bases, leaving 21 bases between the germline ends. CDR3 DNA sequence: TGTGCCAGCAGCCCACATCGGGGTAGCGGAGCCAGCACAGATACGCAGTATTTT. This codes for CASSPHRGSGASTDTQYF.

The CDR3 DNA is TGTGCCAGCTCACCACAGCAACTTAACACTGAAGCTTTCTTT. Amino acids: CASSPQQLNTEAFF. The chain links TRBV18 to TRBJ1-1; unclear D gene. This CDR3 spans 14 amino acids. Germline V gene lookup returns CDR1 KGHSH and CDR2 LQKENI. V was shortened by 1 base and J by 2 bases, with 8 bases between the two germline ends.

In its sample, this clone was seen a few times. This chain links TRBV5-6 with TRBJ1-1; D uncertain. Germline lookup yields CDR1 SGHDT and CDR2 YYEEEE. The CDR3 extends over 14 amino acids. V gave up 1 base and J gave up 3 bases, with 10 bases separating them. This CDR3 is CASSLIGRDTEAFF. CDR3 DNA: TGTGCCAGCAGCTTGATAGGGAGGGACACTGAAGCTTTCTTT.

The gene calls are TRBV7-9 and TRBJ1-2; D remains ambiguous. CDR1 and CDR2 (germline): SEHNR, FQNEAQ (reference sequence). V was shortened by 4 bases and J by 2 bases, with 20 bases between the two germline ends. The CDR3 runs to 17 residues. Here the CDR3 DNA reads TGTGCCAGCAGCTCCCGGGAGATTATTATCCTGAACTATGGCTACACCTTC. It encodes CASSSREIIILNYGYTF.

This clone was recorded a few times. V is TRBV9 and J is TRBJ2-5; TRBD2 is a possible D gene (6 bases). This CDR3 comprises 14 residues. Looked up from germline, CDR1 is SGDLS and CDR2 is YYNGEE. V lost 0 bases, J lost 8 bases, and 14 bases lay in between. The CDR3 bases are TGTGCCAGCAGCGTAGGGACCCCGGGGGACACCCAGTACTTC. This sequence encodes CASSVGTPGDTQYF.

The chain links TRBV2 to TRBJ1-2; D ambiguous. Germline loops: CDR1 SNHLY, CDR2 FYNNEI. There are 12 residues in the CDR3. V shed 6 bases and J shed 8 bases, with 13 bases lying between them. The CDR3 coding sequence is TGTGCCAGCAGGGTCGATGTGGAGGGCTACACCTTC. Protein product: CASRVDVEGYTF.

The J gene is TRBJ1-1, the V gene TRBV9, with a weak D call TRBD1 (6 bases). The CDR3 consists of 17 residues. Trimming cost V 0 bases and J 0 bases, with 15 bases left between them. CDR1 is SGDLS and CDR2 is YYNGEE in the germline V gene. The CDR3 coding sequence is TGTGCCAGCAGCGTAGATGGACAGCTGGGTGTGAACACTGAAGCTTTCTTT. Its protein product is CASSVDGQLGVNTEAFF.

The gene calls are TRBV4-3 and TRBJ2-3; 9 bases fit TRBD1. Germline CDR1 LGHNA, CDR2 YSLEER. CDR3 length: 15 residues. J gave up 6 bases and V 1 base, and 5 bases lay outside the gene matches. The CDR3 here is CASSQGGQGLDTQYF. CDR3 nucleotide sequence: TGCGCCAGCAGCCAAGGTGGACAGGGGTTGGATACGCAGTATTTT.

J is TRBJ1-5 and V is TRBV10-1, with D maybe TRBD1 (5 bases). Germline V CDR1 and CDR2: WNHNN, SYGVQD (reference sequence). V was trimmed by 6 bases and J by 0 bases, leaving 12 bases between them. There are 15 residues in the CDR3. The CDR3 DNA is TGCGCCAGCAGGGTGACAGACCGTAGCAATCAGCCCCAGCATTTT. It encodes CASRVTDRSNQPQHF.

This chain connects TRBV18 to TRBJ1-3; D call uncertain. The CDR3 runs to 16 residues. Germline V gene lookup returns CDR1 KGHSH and CDR2 LQKENI. V was clipped by 3 bases and J by 8 bases, with 20 bases between them. The CDR3 DNA reads as TGTGCCAGCTCACCTGCTACAAACGTCGCCGGGGACACCATATATTTT. Its translation: CASSPATNVAGDTIYF.